This is a list of T cell receptor beta chains from one sample in a study of blood T cell repertoires in COVID-19. Repertoires were generated with immunoSEQ multiplex PCR, while TCRdb's copy carries only in-frame clones and drops some. In the table there are fewer than 400,000 clones, 75% to 90% of which are singletons. The material sequenced was peripheral blood. Receptors were obtained from a woman aged 25 to 39 with COVID-19, enrolled during active disease. The CDR3 runs from the conserved cysteine through the conserved F or W. Fields, in order: clone size, D gene, V gene, J gene, CDR3 DNA, CDR3 protein. The D gene is left open where the match is weak. Expanded clones are given a class, and other clones once, few, many or no size at all.

size: -
D: -
V: TRBV5-8
J: TRBJ2-5
DNA: TGTGCCAGCAGCTTGGTAACCGGGACGGGAGAGGAGACCCAGTACTTC
CDR3: CASSLVTGTGEETQYF

size: -
D: TRBD1
V: TRBV5-4
J: TRBJ1-2
DNA: TGTGCCAGCAGCAAAGCCCGGGACAGGGCCTATGGCTACACCTTC
CDR3: CASSKARDRAYGYTF

size: -
D: -
V: TRBV29-1
J: TRBJ1-2
DNA: TGCAGCGTTGAAGCACACAAACCGGGCTACACCTTC
CDR3: CSVEAHKPGYTF

size: -
D: -
V: TRBV10-3
J: TRBJ1-1
DNA: TGTGCCATCAGTGTGGGAGGCACTGAAGCTTTCTTT
CDR3: CAISVGGTEAFF

size: -
D: TRBD2
V: TRBV14
J: TRBJ2-3
DNA: TGTGCCAGCAGCCAACCCCGGGACTACACCACAGATACGCAGTATTTT
CDR3: CASSQPRDYTTDTQYF

size: once
D: -
V: TRBV10-3
J: TRBJ1-4
DNA: TGTGCCACCCGTTCACAGGGCTCGACTAATGAAAAACTGTTTTTT
CDR3: CATRSQGSTNEKLFF

size: -
D: -
V: TRBV7-9
J: TRBJ2-3
DNA: TGTGCCAGCAGCCTGGAAACCGCAGCAGGTACGCAGTATTTT
CDR3: CASSLETAAGTQYF

size: -
D: TRBD1
V: TRBV6-1
J: TRBJ1-5
DNA: TGTGCCAGCAGTGAAAAGTGGGGACAGTCTCGACAGCCCCAGCATTTT
CDR3: CASSEKWGQSRQPQHF

size: -
D: -
V: TRBV5-5
J: TRBJ2-7
DNA: TGTGCCAGCACCAGGACAGCTTCGGGCAACGAGCAGTACTTC
CDR3: CASTRTASGNEQYF

size: -
D: TRBD2
V: TRBV4-2
J: TRBJ2-3
DNA: TGTGCCAGCAGCCAAGAACTAGCGGGGGGCTCTAGCACAGATACGCAGTATTTT
CDR3: CASSQELAGGSSTDTQYF

size: -
D: -
V: TRBV2
J: TRBJ2-7
DNA: TGTGCCAGCTCAGACCCATTGGCGGGGACCTTCTACGAGCAGTACTTC
CDR3: CASSDPLAGTFYEQYF

size: -
D: TRBD1
V: TRBV30
J: TRBJ2-7
DNA: TGTGCCTGGAGAGATTGGGACAGGGGGCCTTCCTACGAGCAGTACTTC
CDR3: CAWRDWDRGPSYEQYF

size: once
D: -
V: TRBV3-1/TRBV3-2
J: TRBJ2-5
DNA: TGTGCCAGCAGCCACTCGGGACTGTCTCCGGGGACCCAGTACTTC
CDR3: CASSHSGLSPGTQYF

size: -
D: -
V: TRBV2
J: TRBJ1-6
DNA: TGTGCCAGCAATACAGGGATCAGCTCCTATAATTCACCCCTCCACTTT
CDR3: CASNTGISSYNSPLHF

size: -
D: TRBD1
V: TRBV19
J: TRBJ1-1
DNA: TGTGCCAGTAGTCCGGACAGGGGCCCTGAAGCTTTCTTT
CDR3: CASSPDRGPEAFF

size: -
D: TRBD1
V: TRBV6-8
J: TRBJ1-6
DNA: TGTGCCAGCAGTGAGCCGGGACAGGCAGATAATTCACCCCTCCACTTT
CDR3: CASSEPGQADNSPLHF

size: -
D: TRBD2
V: TRBV9
J: TRBJ2-1
DNA: TGTGCCAGCAGCGCTACCACTAGCGGGAGAGGGAATGAGCAGTTCTTC
CDR3: CASSATTSGRGNEQFF

size: -
D: TRBD1
V: TRBV5-1
J: TRBJ1-6
DNA: TGCGCCAGCAGCTCCGGACAGGGAAATAATTCACCCCTCCACTTT
CDR3: CASSSGQGNNSPLHF

size: once
D: -
V: TRBV27
J: TRBJ2-1
DNA: TGTGCCAGCAGTCCCCTCCTAGAGGCCTCCTACAATGAGCAGTTCTTC
CDR3: CASSPLLEASYNEQFF

size: -
D: TRBD1
V: TRBV6-1
J: TRBJ2-1
DNA: TGTGCCAGCAGTGATTATGAGACAGGGATCCGGAGCTCCTACAATGAGCAGTTCTTC
CDR3: CASSDYETGIRSSYNEQFF

size: -
D: TRBD1
V: TRBV5-4
J: TRBJ1-1
DNA: TGTGCCAGCAGCTCTCCGAACAGGGGGCTTACTGAAGCTTTCTTT
CDR3: CASSSPNRGLTEAFF

size: -
D: TRBD1
V: TRBV14
J: TRBJ1-1
DNA: TGTGCCAGCAGCCAAGGGACAGGGGCCCACGAAGCTTTCTTT
CDR3: CASSQGTGAHEAFF

size: -
D: TRBD1
V: TRBV28
J: TRBJ1-5
DNA: TGTGCCAGCAGTTTATTCGGGACAGGCAATAGCAATCAGCCCCAGCATTTT
CDR3: CASSLFGTGNSNQPQHF

size: -
D: -
V: TRBV7-2
J: TRBJ1-1
DNA: TGTGCCAGCAGCTCCTCTGCAGGGAACACTGAAGCTTTCTTT
CDR3: CASSSSAGNTEAFF

size: -
D: TRBD1
V: TRBV4-2
J: TRBJ1-1
DNA: TGTGCCAGCACTGTGGACAGGGCCACTGAAGCTTTCTTT
CDR3: CASTVDRATEAFF

size: -
D: TRBD1
V: TRBV4-2
J: TRBJ1-4
DNA: TGTGCCAGCAGCCAGCAACAGGGGGCCGGCGAAAAACTGTTTTTT
CDR3: CASSQQQGAGEKLFF

size: -
D: TRBD1
V: TRBV7-9
J: TRBJ2-3
DNA: TGTGCCAGCAGCCCAGGACAGGGAGGAGATACGCAGTATTTT
CDR3: CASSPGQGGDTQYF

size: -
D: TRBD1
V: TRBV5-4
J: TRBJ1-1
DNA: TGTGCCAGCAGCCCCGGACAGGGGACTGAAGCTTTCTTT
CDR3: CASSPGQGTEAFF

size: -
D: -
V: TRBV7-9
J: TRBJ1-1
DNA: TGTGCCAGCAGCTTAAGGGGAACGAACACTGAAGCTTTCTTT
CDR3: CASSLRGTNTEAFF

size: -
D: -
V: TRBV9
J: TRBJ1-2
DNA: TGTGCCAGCAGCGTAGGCCTTGAGGGTGGCTACACCTTC
CDR3: CASSVGLEGGYTF

size: once
D: TRBD1
V: TRBV29-1
J: TRBJ2-7
DNA: TGCAGCGTTGGACGGACAGGGGCGGGGGAGCAGTACTTC
CDR3: CSVGRTGAGEQYF

size: -
D: -
V: TRBV12-3/TRBV12-4
J: TRBJ1-1
DNA: TGTGCCAGCAGCAAAGACAGTAACACTGAAGCTTTCTTT
CDR3: CASSKDSNTEAFF